Listed below are T cell receptor beta chains from one sample, sequenced in a study of blood T cell repertoires in COVID-19. Assay used: immunoSEQ multiplex PCR; TCRdb lists only in-frame clones, some missing. The table has 300,000 to 450,000 clones, 85% to 90% seen once. The sequenced sample was PBMCs or T cells enriched from blood (not recorded which). The receptor set was obtained from a man aged 18 to 29 who had recovered from COVID-19. Both conserved end residues are part of each CDR3. A D gene is named only where the DNA matches it firmly. Some rows have no size entry. The others give once, few or many, or a class for an expanded clone.

>TRBV6-5|TRBD2|TRBJ2-1|-
CASSHGTSGRNEQFF
TGTGCCAGCAGTCACGGGACTAGCGGGAGGAATGAGCAGTTCTTC
>TRBV21-1|-|TRBJ1-4|-
CASSKARGRQNEKLFF
TGTGCCAGCAGCAAAGCGCGGGGAAGGCAGAATGAAAAACTGTTTTTT
>TRBV7-8|-|TRBJ1-2|few
CASSLVAEGYGYTF
TGTGCCAGCAGCTTAGTCGCGGAGGGGTATGGCTACACCTTC
>TRBV7-9|-|TRBJ1-2|-
CASSLIQGINGYTF
TGTGCCAGCAGCCTAATTCAGGGGATTAATGGCTACACCTTC
>TRBV7-8|-|TRBJ2-5|-
CASSGGLVWETQYF
TGTGCCAGCAGCGGGGGCCTAGTTTGGGAGACCCAGTACTTC
>TRBV6-5|TRBD1|TRBJ1-5|-
CASSSQGDQPQHF
TGTGCCAGCAGTTCACAGGGGGATCAGCCCCAGCATTTT
>TRBV18|-|TRBJ2-7|few
CASSPETGYYEQYF
TGTGCCAGCTCACCAGAGACAGGCTATTACGAGCAGTACTTC
>TRBV18|TRBD1|TRBJ1-2|-
CASSPYITGTDGYTF
TGTGCCAGCTCTCCTTACATAACAGGGACAGATGGCTACACCTTC
>TRBV3-1/TRBV3-2|TRBD1|TRBJ2-1|-
CASSRDRVNEQFF
TGTGCCAGCAGCCGGGACAGGGTCAATGAGCAGTTCTTC
>TRBV7-9|-|TRBJ2-3|-
CASSLAAGDTQYF
TGTGCCAGCAGCTTAGCCGCGGGAGATACGCAGTATTTT
>TRBV29-1|TRBD2|TRBJ2-3|-
CSVELGHSRGADTQYF
TGCAGCGTTGAATTAGGTCACTCACGGGGGGCAGATACGCAGTATTTT
>TRBV11-2|TRBD2|TRBJ2-7|-
CASSLDRASGKEYF
TGTGCCAGCAGCTTAGATCGGGCTAGCGGGAAGGAATACTTC
>TRBV4-3|-|TRBJ1-5|-
CASSQEVRAGYQPQHF
TGCGCCAGCAGCCAAGAGGTTCGCGCAGGGTATCAGCCCCAGCATTTT
>TRBV21-1|-|TRBJ1-2|-
CASSKEREQGTYGYTF
TGTGCCAGCAGCAAAGAGCGGGAACAGGGAACGTATGGCTACACCTTC
>TRBV5-1|-|TRBJ1-2|-
CASSPEPANYGYTF
TGCGCCAGCAGTCCGGAGCCTGCTAACTATGGCTACACCTTC
>TRBV6-4|TRBD1|TRBJ2-1|once
CASSSGGEQFF
TGTGCCAGCAGTTCAGGGGGTGAGCAGTTCTTC
>TRBV20-1|TRBD1|TRBJ1-5|-
CSASVGTGYRNQPQHF
TGCAGTGCTAGTGTTGGGACAGGGTACCGCAATCAGCCCCAGCATTTT
>TRBV4-3|-|TRBJ1-3|-
CASSQDGGLSPGNTIYF
TGCGCCAGCAGCCAAGATGGCGGGTTATCCCCTGGAAACACCATATATTTT
>TRBV28|TRBD1|TRBJ1-2|-
CASSPYQQGGYTF
TGTGCCAGCAGTCCGTACCAACAGGGGGGCTACACCTTC
>TRBV4-2|-|TRBJ1-4|-
CASSQDGTTGDEKLFF
TGTGCCAGCAGCCAAGATGGGACAACCGGAGATGAAAAACTGTTTTTT
>TRBV14|TRBD2|TRBJ2-1|-
CACAGGGSYNEQFF
TGTGCCTGCGCTGGGGGGGGCTCCTACAATGAGCAGTTCTTC
>TRBV9|TRBD1|TRBJ1-6|-
CASSVDGRGHNSPLHF
TGTGCCAGCAGCGTAGACGGGAGGGGGCATAATTCACCCCTCCACTTT
>TRBV6-4|-|TRBJ2-1|-
CASSRQGGWYNEQFF
TGTGCCAGCAGTAGACAGGGAGGTTGGTACAATGAGCAGTTCTTC
>TRBV6-4|-|TRBJ1-2|-
CASSDGPGSYGYTF
TGTGCCAGCAGTGACGGCCCGGGGAGCTATGGCTACACCTTC
>TRBV7-2|TRBD2|TRBJ2-7|-
CASSLSGAGGRGQYF
TGTGCCAGCAGCTTAAGTGGCGCGGGAGGGCGGGGGCAGTACTTC
>TRBV24-1|-|TRBJ1-2|-
CATSDYRAYGYTF
TGTGCCACCAGTGATTACAGGGCTTATGGCTACACCTTC
>TRBV2|-|TRBJ1-5|-
CASRQGIGQPQHF
TGTGCCAGCAGGCAGGGGATCGGGCAGCCCCAGCATTTT
>TRBV2|-|TRBJ1-2|-
CASSGLGAEGIDGYTF
TGTGCCAGCAGTGGACTGGGAGCCGAGGGTATCGATGGCTACACCTTC
>TRBV7-9|TRBD1|TRBJ2-7|-
CASSLAQGTGGYEQYF
TGTGCCAGCAGCTTAGCCCAGGGGACAGGGGGCTACGAGCAGTACTTC
>TRBV6-5|-|TRBJ2-7|-
CASSYSARGEQYF
TGTGCCAGCAGTTACTCCGCCCGGGGCGAGCAGTACTTC
>TRBV27|TRBD1|TRBJ2-7|-
CASSSPLTGRNEQYF
TGTGCCAGCAGCTCCCCTCTGACAGGGCGCAACGAGCAGTACTTC
>TRBV19|-|TRBJ1-2|-
CASSIRRRPSSTFYGYTF
TGTGCCAGTAGTATAAGGCGGCGGCCTAGTTCCACTTTCTATGGCTACACCTTC
>TRBV6-4|TRBD1|TRBJ2-1|-
CASSDKGAYNEQFF
TGTGCCAGCAGTGACAAGGGGGCTTACAATGAGCAGTTCTTC
>TRBV3-1/TRBV3-2|-|TRBJ2-1|-
CASSHPQGRDNAYNEQFF
TGTGCCAGCAGCCACCCCCAGGGTAGGGACAACGCCTACAATGAGCAGTTCTTC
>TRBV9|TRBD1|TRBJ1-2|-
CASSLGQVPNYGYTF
TGTGCCAGCAGCCTCGGACAGGTCCCAAACTATGGCTACACCTTC
>TRBV29-1|TRBD1|TRBJ2-5|-
CSVEEPDRSQYF
TGCAGCGTTGAAGAACCGGACAGGTCCCAGTACTTC
>TRBV3-1/TRBV3-2|TRBD2|TRBJ2-7|-
CASSRTSGGTYEQYF
TGTGCCAGCAGCCGGACTAGCGGGGGCACCTACGAGCAGTACTTC
>TRBV27|-|TRBJ1-5|once
CASSPKPTNQPQHF
TGTGCCAGCAGTCCCAAACCTACCAATCAGCCCCAGCATTTT
>TRBV5-8|TRBD1|TRBJ1-4|-
CASSLGQGATNEKLFF
TGTGCCAGCAGCTTGGGTCAGGGGGCAACCAACGAAAAACTGTTTTTT
>TRBV12-5|TRBD1|TRBJ1-2|few
CASGFNGQGRGYTF
TGTGCTAGTGGTTTCAACGGACAGGGAAGAGGCTACACCTTC
>TRBV19|-|TRBJ2-7|-
CASSMQRASYEQYF
TGTGCCAGTAGTATGCAACGAGCCTCCTACGAGCAGTACTTC
>TRBV7-3|-|TRBJ1-1|once
CASSGGMNTEAFF
TGTGCCAGCTCTGGGGGCATGAACACTGAAGCTTTCTTT
>TRBV2|-|TRBJ2-2|-
CASSSDTGELFF
TGTGCCAGCTCCTCAGACACCGGGGAGCTGTTTTTT
>TRBV7-2|-|TRBJ1-4|-
CASSFTGSNEKLFF
TGTGCCAGCAGCTTTACAGGGAGTAATGAAAAACTGTTTTTT
>TRBV5-5|TRBD1|TRBJ1-6|few
CASSLISGTGNSPLHF
TGTGCCAGCAGCCTGATCTCCGGGACAGGGAATTCACCCCTCCACTTT
>TRBV9|-|TRBJ1-3|-
CASSVEGERNTIYF
TGTGCCAGCAGCGTAGAGGGAGAAAGAAACACCATATATTTT
>TRBV29-1|-|TRBJ2-1|-
CSVRFGGLNEQFF
-
>TRBV5-1|TRBD1|TRBJ1-1|once
CASSGITDREKFWTEAFF
TGCGCCAGCAGCGGGATTACCGACAGGGAAAAGTTTTGGACTGAAGCTTTCTTT
>TRBV19|-|TRBJ1-5|-
CASSRWGSRPLQPQHF
TGTGCCAGTAGTAGGTGGGGCAGTCGTCCGTTACAGCCCCAGCATTTT
>TRBV7-2|-|TRBJ2-5|-
CASSLYGPQETQYF
TGTGCCAGCAGCTTATACGGTCCCCAAGAGACCCAGTACTTC
>TRBV18|TRBD1|TRBJ1-1|-
CASSPPGQPNTEAFF
TGTGCCAGCTCACCCCCGGGACAGCCTAACACTGAAGCTTTCTTT
>TRBV6-5|TRBD1|TRBJ1-4|-
CASRRDRTNEKLFF
TGTGCCAGCAGGAGGGACAGAACTAATGAAAAACTGTTTTTT
>TRBV15|-|TRBJ1-4|-
CATGTPRGEKLFF
TGTGCCACGGGGACTCCTCGAGGGGAAAAACTGTTTTTT
>TRBV12-3/TRBV12-4|-|TRBJ2-3|-
CASSLRDTQYF
TGTGCCAGCAGTTTACGAGATACGCAGTATTTT
>TRBV5-1|-|TRBJ1-2|-
CASSSPGIGYGYTF
TGCGCCAGCAGCTCACCAGGGATCGGCTATGGCTACACCTTC
>TRBV29-1|TRBD2|TRBJ2-2|-
CSVGPGGTGELFF
TGCAGCGTTGGCCCGGGGGGCACCGGGGAGCTGTTTTTT
>TRBV5-1|TRBD1|TRBJ1-4|-
CASSEGTGDAQEKLFF
TGCGCCAGCAGCGAAGGGACAGGAGACGCGCAGGAAAAACTGTTTTTT
>TRBV18|-|TRBJ1-6|-
CASSPNSGGNSPLHF
TGTGCCAGCTCACCCAACTCCGGAGGAAATTCACCCCTCCACTTT
>TRBV9|TRBD2|TRBJ2-3|-
CASSVGGWRGGADTQYF
TGTGCCAGCAGCGTAGGAGGTTGGCGGGGGGGAGCAGATACGCAGTATTTT